A single sample gave rise to the 2 T cell receptor beta chains below, sequenced in a study of cytomegalovirus exposure and HLA in healthy donors. Researchers ran the PCR with 60 Vbeta and 13 Jbeta primers. Libraries were prepared by immunoSEQ multiplex PCR; TCRdb keeps only in-frame clonotypes and omits some of them. The repertoire includes roughly 200,000 clones, around 75% of them detected once, and 2.5% to 3.5% sits in the top ten. The source material was PBMCs. The receptors stem from a male donor in good health and CMV-seronegative.

This clone appeared a few times. Other DNA sequences from this sample encode an identical CDR3 as well. V gene TRBV6-6 combines with J gene TRBJ1-4, with TRBD1 matching 10 bases. Germline V CDR1 and CDR2: MNHNY, SVGAGI (reference sequence). J gave up 5 bases and V 6 bases, and 3 bases lay outside the gene matches. This CDR3 is 14 amino acids long. CDR3 coding DNA: TGTGCCAGCAGCCGACAGGGGGCCAATGAAAAACTGTTTTTT. It is translated as CASSRQGANEKLFF.

The count of this clone is one. This rearrangement joins TRBV30 to TRBJ2-7, with 7 nucleotides matching TRBD2. V lost 2 bases, J lost 0 bases, and 4 bases stayed unmatched. Looked up from germline, CDR1 is GTSNPN and CDR2 is SVGIG (reference sequence). The CDR3 runs to 14 residues. CDR3 sequence: CAWSWGGGSYEQYF. The CDR3 nucleotides are TGTGCCTGGAGTTGGGGCGGGGGCTCCTACGAGCAGTACTTC.